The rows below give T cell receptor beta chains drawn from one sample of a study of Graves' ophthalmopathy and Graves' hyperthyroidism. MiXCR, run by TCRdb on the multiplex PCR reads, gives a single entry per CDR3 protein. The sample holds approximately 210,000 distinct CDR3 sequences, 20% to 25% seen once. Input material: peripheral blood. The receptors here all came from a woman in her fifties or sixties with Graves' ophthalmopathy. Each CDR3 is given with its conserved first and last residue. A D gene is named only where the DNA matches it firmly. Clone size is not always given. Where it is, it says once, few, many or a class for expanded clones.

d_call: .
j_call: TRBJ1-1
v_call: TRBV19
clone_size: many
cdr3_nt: TGTGCCAGTAGAACAGGGCCGGGCACTGAAGCTTTCTTT
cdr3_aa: CASRTGPGTEAFF

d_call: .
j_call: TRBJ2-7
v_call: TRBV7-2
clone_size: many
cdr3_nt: TGTGCCAGCACGACTTTTGGGCTAGAGGCCTACGAGCAGTACTTC
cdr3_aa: CASTTFGLEAYEQYF

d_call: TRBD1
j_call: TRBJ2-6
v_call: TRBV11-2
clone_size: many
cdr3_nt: TGTGCCAGCGGAAGGGACAGGGGGTCTGGGGCCAACGTCCTGACTTTC
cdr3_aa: CASGRDRGSGANVLTF

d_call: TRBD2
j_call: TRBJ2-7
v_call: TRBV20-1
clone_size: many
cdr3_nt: TGCAGTGCCGAACCGGGACTAGCGTACGAGCAGTACTTC
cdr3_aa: CSAEPGLAYEQYF

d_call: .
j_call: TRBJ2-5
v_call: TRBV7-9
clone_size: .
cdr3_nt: TGTGCCAGCAGCTCCCGTGGAGGGATGGAAAAGACCCAGTACTTC
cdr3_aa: CASSSRGGMEKTQYF

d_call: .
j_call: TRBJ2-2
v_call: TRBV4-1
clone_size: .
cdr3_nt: TGCGCCAGCAGCCAAGAATGGGGGGGCCTACACACCGGGGAGCTGTTTTTT
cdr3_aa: CASSQEWGGLHTGELFF

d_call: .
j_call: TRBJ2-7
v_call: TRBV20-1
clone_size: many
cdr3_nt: TGCAGTGCATTGGACAAGCCCTACGAGCAGTACTTC
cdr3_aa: CSALDKPYEQYF

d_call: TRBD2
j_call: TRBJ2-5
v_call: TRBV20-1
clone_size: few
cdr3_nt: TGCAGTGCTAGTTTACTAGCGGGCCAAGAGACCCAGTACTTC
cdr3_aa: CSASLLAGQETQYF

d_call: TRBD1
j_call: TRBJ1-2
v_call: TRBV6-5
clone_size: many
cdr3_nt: TGTGCCAGCAGTTCCGTCTGGACAGGGGGCGGCTACACCTTC
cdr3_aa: CASSSVWTGGGYTF

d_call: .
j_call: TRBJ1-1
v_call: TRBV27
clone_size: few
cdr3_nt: TGTGCCAGCAGTTTAATGTGGGACACTGAAGCTTTCTTT
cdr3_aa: CASSLMWDTEAFF

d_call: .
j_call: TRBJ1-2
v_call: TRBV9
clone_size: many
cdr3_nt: TGTGCCAGCAGCGTTAAGACAGGAACTAACTATGGCTACACCTTC
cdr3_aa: CASSVKTGTNYGYTF

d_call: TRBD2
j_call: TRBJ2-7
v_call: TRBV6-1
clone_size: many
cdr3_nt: TGTGCCAGCTCGCGAGCGGGAGGGCCATCCTACGAGCAGTACTTC
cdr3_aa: CASSRAGGPSYEQYF

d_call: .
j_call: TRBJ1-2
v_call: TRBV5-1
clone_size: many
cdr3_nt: TGCGCCAGCAGCTTTTCAGGGGCCTATGGCTACACCTTC
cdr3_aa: CASSFSGAYGYTF

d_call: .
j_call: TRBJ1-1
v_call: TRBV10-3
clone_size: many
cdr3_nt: TGTGCCACCAACCCCACAATGAACACTGAAGCTTTCTTT
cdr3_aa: CATNPTMNTEAFF

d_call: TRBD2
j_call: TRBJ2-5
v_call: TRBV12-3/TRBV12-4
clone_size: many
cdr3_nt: TGTGCCAGCAGTTTAGAGATTCTAGCGGGAGTAGAGACCCAGTACTTC
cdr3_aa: CASSLEILAGVETQYF

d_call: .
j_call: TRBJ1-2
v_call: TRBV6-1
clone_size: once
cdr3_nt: TGTGCCAGCAGTGAAGAAGTGGGGGCACAGGGCTATGGCTACAACTTC
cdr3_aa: CASSEEVGAQGYGYNF

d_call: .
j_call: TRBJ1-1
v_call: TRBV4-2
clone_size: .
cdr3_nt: TGTGCCAGCAGCCCGCCGGGACATACCGCGGCGTCAGCTTTCTTT
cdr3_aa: CASSPPGHTAASAFF

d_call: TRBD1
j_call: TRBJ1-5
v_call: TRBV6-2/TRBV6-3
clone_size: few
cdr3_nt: TGTGCCAGCAGCGACGGGACAGTCCATAGCAATCAGCCCCAGCATTTT
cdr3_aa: CASSDGTVHSNQPQHF

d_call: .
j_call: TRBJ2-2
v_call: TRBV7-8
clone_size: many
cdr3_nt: TGTGCCAGCAGCTTAGTCGTCAGTGGAGGGGGGCGGACCGGGGAGCTGTTTTTT
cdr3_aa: CASSLVVSGGGRTGELFF

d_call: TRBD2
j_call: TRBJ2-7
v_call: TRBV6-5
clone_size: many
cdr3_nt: TGTGCCAGCAATTTAGCGGGAGACCCCTACGAGCAGTACTTC
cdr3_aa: CASNLAGDPYEQYF

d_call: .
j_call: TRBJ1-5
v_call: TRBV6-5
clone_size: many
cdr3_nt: TGTGCCAGCAGTTCCCCCGGACAAGTCCAGCCCCAGCATTTT
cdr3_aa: CASSSPGQVQPQHF

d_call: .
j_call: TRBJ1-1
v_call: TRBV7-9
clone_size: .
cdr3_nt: TGTGCCAGCAGAAATAGCGGGATTGAAGCTTTCTTT
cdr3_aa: CASRNSGIEAFF

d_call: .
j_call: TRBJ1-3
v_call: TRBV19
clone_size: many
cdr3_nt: TGTGCCAGTAGTTTCGGGGCATTCTCTGGAAACACCATATATTTT
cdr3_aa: CASSFGAFSGNTIYF

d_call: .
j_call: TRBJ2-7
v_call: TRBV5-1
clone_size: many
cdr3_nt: TGCGCCAGCAGCTCCCGTCGGCCCGGCGACGAGCAGTACTTC
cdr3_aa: CASSSRRPGDEQYF

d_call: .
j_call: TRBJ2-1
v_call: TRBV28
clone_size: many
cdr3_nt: TGTGCCAGCACTTTATCCCCCTTTAGCGCCGGGATCGACAATGAGCAGTTCTTC
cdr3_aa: CASTLSPFSAGIDNEQFF

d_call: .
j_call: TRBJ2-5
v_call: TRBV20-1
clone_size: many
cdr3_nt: TGCAGTGCTAGAGACAGGGGATTTGAAGAGACCCAGTACTTC
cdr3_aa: CSARDRGFEETQYF

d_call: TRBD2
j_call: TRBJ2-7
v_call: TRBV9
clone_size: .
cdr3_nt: TGTGCCAGCAGCGTAGACCGGACTAGCGGGAGCGAGCAGTACTTC
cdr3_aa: CASSVDRTSGSEQYF